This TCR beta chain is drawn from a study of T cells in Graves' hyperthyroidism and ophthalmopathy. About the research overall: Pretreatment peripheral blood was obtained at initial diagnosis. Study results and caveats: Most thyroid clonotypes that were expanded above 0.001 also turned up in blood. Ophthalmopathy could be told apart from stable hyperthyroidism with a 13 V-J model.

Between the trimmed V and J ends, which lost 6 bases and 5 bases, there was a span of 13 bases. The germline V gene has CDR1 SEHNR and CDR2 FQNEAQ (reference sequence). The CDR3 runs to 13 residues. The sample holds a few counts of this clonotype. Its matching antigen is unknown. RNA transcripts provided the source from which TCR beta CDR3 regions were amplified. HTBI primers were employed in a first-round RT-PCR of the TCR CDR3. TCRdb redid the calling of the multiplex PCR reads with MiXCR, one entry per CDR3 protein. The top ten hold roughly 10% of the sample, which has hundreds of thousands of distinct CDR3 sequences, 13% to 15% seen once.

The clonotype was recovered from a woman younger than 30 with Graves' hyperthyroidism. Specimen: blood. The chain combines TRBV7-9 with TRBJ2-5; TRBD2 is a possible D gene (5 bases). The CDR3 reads CASSNRGVETQYF. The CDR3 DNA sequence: TGTGCCAGCAGTAATCGGGGAGTGGAGACCCAGTACTTC.